These 32 T cell receptor beta chains came from one sample sequenced in a study of blood T cell repertoires in COVID-19. TCRdb's copy holds only in-frame clones and misses some; the assay was immunoSEQ multiplex PCR. The profile covers hundreds of thousands of clones, with more than 80% appearing a single time and 1.2% taken by the ten largest. Sequenced: PBMCs or T cells enriched from blood (not recorded which). The receptors stem from a man aged 25 to 40 who had recovered from COVID-19.

This chain joins TRBV30 and TRBJ2-7; 9 bases agree with TRBD1. J lost 2 bases, V lost 5 bases, and 4 bases had no gene match. CDR3 length: 13 amino acids. CDR1 GTSNPN and CDR2 SVGIG come from the germline V gene (reference sequence). The DNA of the CDR3 is TGTGCCTGGGCGGGGACAGGGCCCTACGAGCAGTACTTC. Residues: CAWAGTGPYEQYF.

The chain couples TRBV7-2 to TRBJ1-5; 11 nucleotides match TRBD1. Germline V lookup: CDR1 SGHTA, CDR2 FQGNSA. The CDR3 runs to 16 residues. Trimming took 2 bases from V and 7 from J; bases not matched to a gene: 7. DNA of the CDR3: TGTGCCAGCAGCTTAATGGGACAGGGGGATGGACAGCCCCAGCATTTT. Translated: CASSLMGQGDGQPQHF.

The rearrangement links TRBV18 to TRBJ2-7; D unclear. Trimming took off 0 bases at V and 0 bases at J, with 9 bases between the two ends. CDR3 length: 15 residues. The V gene's germline CDR1 is KGHSH and CDR2 LQKENI. In DNA form, the CDR3 reads TGTGCCAGCTCACCACCTGGCGGTTCCTCCTACGAGCAGTACTTC. This translates into CASSPPGGSSYEQYF. Combining the CDR3 with reference TRBV18 and TRBJ2-7 gives the whole variable domain NAGVMQNPRHLVRRRGQEARLRCSPMKGHSHVYWYRQLPEEGLKFMVYLQKENIIDESGMPKERFSAEFPKEGPSILRIQQVVRGDSAAYFCASSPPGGSSYEQYFGPGTRLTVT.

This chain uses TRBV5-1 with TRBJ2-1, with D uncertain. V was shortened by 1 base and J by 9 bases, with 20 bases between the two germline ends. The germline gives CDR1 SGHRS, CDR2 YFSETQ. This CDR3 is built from 16 residues. This CDR3 reads CASSLRVGSRGGEQFF. CDR3 coding DNA: TGCGCCAGCAGCTTGAGAGTGGGCTCTCGTGGTGGTGAGCAGTTCTTC.

This clone was picked up one time. The chain has TRBV3-1 (or the pseudogene TRBV3-2) and TRBJ1-2; D not certain. Germline lookup yields CDR1 LGHDT and CDR2 YNNKEL (reference sequence). V lost 0 bases and J 0 bases, leaving 17 bases between the germline ends. The CDR3 is 18 amino acids. CDR3 protein: CASSQDNAWTEANYGYTF. CDR3 nucleotides: TGTGCCAGCAGCCAAGATAATGCCTGGACGGAGGCTAACTATGGCTACACCTTC.

This chain's CDR3 is CASSLRIAGVRNNEQFF. The CDR3 region has the DNA TGCGCCAGCAGCTTAAGAATAGCGGGAGTGAGAAACAATGAGCAGTTCTTC. This chain links TRBV5-1 with TRBJ2-1; TRBD2 matches at 9 bases. This CDR3 is built from 17 residues. Germline loops: CDR1 SGHRS, CDR2 YFSETQ. V lost 2 bases to trimming and J lost 5 bases; unmatched junction nucleotides: 11. Variable domain in full (rest from reference TRBV5-1 and TRBJ2-1): KAGVTQTPRYLIKTRGQQVTLSCSPISGHRSVSWYQQTPGQGLQFLFEYFSETQRNKGNFPGRFSGRQFSNSRSEMNVSTLELGDSALYLCASSLRIAGVRNNEQFFGPGTRLTVL.

The chain combines TRBV5-1 with TRBJ2-2; D might be TRBD2 (6 bases). Per the germline V gene, CDR1 is SGHRS and CDR2 is YFSETQ. The CDR3 is made up of 16 amino acids. Trimming stripped 0 bases from V and 7 bases from J, with 16 bases between. CDR3 nucleotides: TGCGCCAGCAGCTTGGTGGAGGGTGTCGGTCGCGGGGAGCTGTTTTTT. Amino acids: CASSLVEGVGRGELFF.

This clone was seen only once. This chain joins TRBV5-6 and TRBJ1-4; D remains unclear. Germline V CDR1 and CDR2: SGHDT, YYEEEE. The CDR3 has 16 amino acids. Trimming shortened V by 2 bases and J by 0 bases, and 11 bases separated the two germline ends. CDR3 region: CASSFLNLATNEKLFF. In DNA, the CDR3 is TGTGCCAGCAGCTTCCTAAACTTGGCAACTAATGAAAAACTGTTTTTT.

The CDR3 here is CASSPRGPYEQYF. The CDR3 DNA reads as TGTGCCAGCAGCCCCAGGGGACCGTACGAGCAGTACTTC. The rearrangement joins TRBV7-2 to TRBJ2-7; D may be TRBD1 (6 bases). V was clipped by 5 bases and J by 4 bases, with 12 bases between them. The CDR3 has 13 amino acids. Germline assignment: CDR1 SGHTA and CDR2 FQGNSA.

The chain carries TRBV19 and TRBJ2-5; TRBD2 is a possible D gene (6 bases). Germline V gene lookup returns CDR1 LNHDA and CDR2 SQIVND (reference sequence). This CDR3 spans 15 amino acids. V lost 5 bases to trimming and J lost 3 bases, with 16 bases between them. CDR3: CASSGVGSGEETQYF. CDR3 bases: TGTGCCAGTAGTGGTGTAGGTAGCGGAGAAGAGACCCAGTACTTC.

The chain recombines TRBV19 with TRBJ1-1; D is ambiguous. This CDR3 spans 12 amino acids. Trimming stripped 5 bases from V and 0 bases from J, with 4 bases between. Per germline, CDR1 LNHDA and CDR2 SQIVND (reference sequence). CDR3 coding DNA: TGTGCCAGTAGTTACATGAACACTGAAGCTTTCTTT. The encoded protein is CASSYMNTEAFF.

The rearrangement uses TRBV9 and TRBJ1-4; 9 bases align to TRBD1. Germline lookup yields CDR1 SGDLS and CDR2 YYNGEE. Trimming cost V 2 bases and J 8 bases; bases outside gene matches: 10. The CDR3 runs to 16 residues. The CDR3 DNA follows: TGTGCCAGCAGCGTTAGTGCGGGACAGGGAGGGGAAAAACTGTTTTTT. Protein product: CASSVSAGQGGEKLFF. Based on the CDR3 plus reference TRBV9 and TRBJ1-4, the full variable domain is DSGVTQTPKHLITATGQRVTLRCSPRSGDLSVYWYQQSLDQGLQFLIQYYNGEERAKGNILERFSAQQFPDLHSELNLSSLELGDSALYFCASSVSAGQGGEKLFFGSGTQLSVL.

The V call is TRBV10-3, the J call TRBJ2-7; D may be TRBD2 (5 bases). Trimming shortened V by 6 bases and J by 6 bases, and 21 bases separated the two germline ends. CDR1 and CDR2 from the germline V gene are ENHRY and SYGVKD. This CDR3 is built from 15 residues. The chain's CDR3 is CAISGSGSPLSEQYF. The CDR3 DNA reads as TGTGCCATCAGCGGTTCGGGAAGCCCCCTCAGCGAGCAGTACTTC.

The rearrangement joins TRBV12-3 or TRBV12-4 to TRBJ1-1; D is unresolved. V was clipped by 4 bases and J by 9 bases, with 9 bases between them. The CDR3 is made up of 11 amino acids. The CDR3, as DNA: TGTGCCAGCAGTTCCAAGACAAAAGCTTTCTTT. It specifies CASSSKTKAFF.

The V call is TRBV7-2, the J call TRBJ2-6; TRBD1 is a possible D gene (6 bases). Germline V gene lookup returns CDR1 SGHTA and CDR2 FQGNSA. V lost 3 bases and J 4 bases, leaving 13 bases between the germline ends. The CDR3 consists of 16 residues. CDR3 nucleotides: TGTGCCAGCAGCTTTCACAGGGTCTCCGGGGCCAACGTCCTGACTTTC. This sequence encodes CASSFHRVSGANVLTF.

V and J are TRBV5-1 and TRBJ2-3, with 9 bases lining up with TRBD2. Trimming took 3 bases from V and 2 from J; bases not matched to a gene: 4. The CDR3 contains 15 residues. The V gene's germline CDR1 is SGHRS and CDR2 YFSETQ. The CDR3 nucleotides are TGCGCCAGCAGCTCTAGCGGGGCTACCACAGATACGCAGTATTTT. It codes for CASSSSGATTDTQYF.

This chain joins TRBV3-1 (or the pseudogene TRBV3-2) and TRBJ1-2; D is possibly TRBD1 (5 bases). This CDR3 contains 13 residues. V was clipped by 4 bases and J by 8 bases, with 14 bases between them. Germline values: CDR1 LGHDT, CDR2 YNNKEL (reference sequence). CDR3 protein: CASSPRLGAGYTF. CDR3 nucleotide sequence: TGTGCCAGCAGCCCCCGTTTAGGGGCGGGCTACACCTTC.

The V and J genes are TRBV5-4 and TRBJ1-4; perhaps TRBD1 as D (5 bases). V lost 2 bases to trimming and J lost 5 bases, with 16 bases between them. Germline V CDR1 and CDR2: SGHNT, YYREEE (reference sequence). This CDR3 is 16 amino acids long. CDR3 protein: CASSFAMGQQNEKLFF. The CDR3 DNA reads as TGTGCCAGCAGCTTTGCCATGGGGCAGCAGAATGAAAAACTGTTTTTT. The whole variable domain, remainder taken from reference TRBV5-4 and TRBJ1-4, is ETGVTQSPTHLIKTRGQQVTLRCSSQSGHNTVSWYQQALGQGPQFIFQYYREEENGRGNFPPRFSGLQFPNYSSELNVNALELDDSALYLCASSFAMGQQNEKLFFGSGTQLSVL.

The V call is TRBV6-1, the J call TRBJ2-7; 15 bases are shared with TRBD2. The germline V gene encodes CDR1 MNHNS and CDR2 SASEGT. V was pared by 2 bases and J by 4 bases, with 6 bases of the junction left unmatched. CDR3 length: 17 amino acids. CDR3 loop: CASSERTSGRALYEQYF. The CDR3 coding sequence is TGTGCCAGCAGTGAAAGGACTAGCGGGAGGGCCCTTTACGAGCAGTACTTC.

The rearrangement links TRBV5-4 to TRBJ2-2, with a possible D match to TRBD1 (6 bases). The CDR3 spans 14 residues. In germline, CDR1 is SGHNT, CDR2 YYREEE (reference sequence). V lost 2 bases, J lost 6 bases, and 11 bases lay in between. CDR3 loop: CASSFLQGSGELFF. The CDR3 DNA sequence: TGTGCCAGCAGCTTTTTACAGGGTTCCGGGGAGCTGTTTTTT.

CDR3 nucleotides: TGTGCCACCAGCAGAGTCCCGCGGGGGAATGAAAAACTGTTTTTT. Its protein product is CATSRVPRGNEKLFF. The gene calls are TRBV15 and TRBJ1-4; maybe TRBD1 (5 bases). Trimming pared 1 base from V and 5 bases from J, leaving 11 bases between. CDR1 and CDR2 (germline): LNHNV, YYDKDF (reference sequence). This CDR3 spans 15 amino acids.

This CDR3 reads CSVENRGNYGYTF. CDR3 DNA sequence: TGCAGCGTTGAAAACCGAGGGAACTATGGCTACACCTTC. V usage is TRBV29-1 and J usage is TRBJ1-2; D remains unclear. V lost 2 bases, J lost 2 bases, and 9 bases lay in between. Per the germline V gene, CDR1 is SQVTM and CDR2 is ANQGSEA. CDR3 length equals 13 residues.

This chain links TRBV7-2 with TRBJ1-1; 7 nucleotides align to TRBD1. The CDR3 length is 14 residues. Germline V gives CDR1 SGHTA, CDR2 FQGNSA. V shed 4 bases and J 6 bases; nucleotides not matched to a gene: 8. CDR3 loop: CASSSIAGGPEAFF. The CDR3, as DNA: TGTGCCAGCAGCTCGATCGCAGGGGGGCCTGAAGCTTTCTTT.

The chain uses TRBV30 and TRBJ2-7; a possible D gene is TRBD2 (5 bases). Germline-derived CDR1 and CDR2 are GTSNPN and SVGIG (reference sequence). Trimming took 5 bases from V and 3 from J, leaving 11 bases between them. The CDR3 is made up of 12 amino acids. CDR3 nucleotide sequence: TGTGCCTGGCAGGAGAGGGACTACGAGCAGTACTTC. Protein sequence: CAWQERDYEQYF.

V gene TRBV7-6 combines with J gene TRBJ2-7; 9 nucleotides line up with TRBD1. The CDR3 runs to 15 residues. CDR1 and CDR2 (germline): SGHVS, FNYEAQ. Unmatched junction bases numbered 8, after V lost 5 bases and J lost 3 bases. DNA of the CDR3: TGTGCCAGCAGCCCGGGACAGGGCGTCCTCTACGAGCAGTACTTC. Its translation: CASSPGQGVLYEQYF.

This chain connects TRBV18 to TRBJ2-6; the match to TRBD1 covers 7 bases. Germline CDR1 KGHSH, CDR2 LQKENI. The CDR3 totals 19 residues. J gave up 0 bases and V 6 bases, and 14 bases lay outside the gene matches. In DNA form, the CDR3 reads TGTGCCAGCTCCCCCAGACCGGGACAGCTAGACTCTGGGGCCAACGTCCTGACTTTC. This codes for CASSPRPGQLDSGANVLTF.

This clone was detected only a few times. The chain combines TRBV7-2 with TRBJ2-7; TRBD1 matches at 9 bases. From germline, CDR1 is SGHTA and CDR2 FQGNSA. The CDR3 spans 15 residues. With 0 bases clipped from V and 3 bases from J, the junction kept 3 bases outside the gene matches. In DNA form, the CDR3 reads TGTGCCAGCAGCTTAGCCGGGACAGGGAACTACGAGCAGTACTTC. It encodes CASSLAGTGNYEQYF. Variable domain in full (rest from reference TRBV7-2 and TRBJ2-7): GAGVSQSPSNKVTEKGKDVELRCDPISGHTALYWYRQSLGQGLEFLIYFQGNSAPDKSGLPSDRFSAERTGGSVSTLTIQRTQQEDSAVYLCASSLAGTGNYEQYFGPGTRLTVT.

The chain links TRBV11-3 to TRBJ2-2; a possible D gene is TRBD1 (6 bases). This CDR3 is built from 16 residues. Germline loops: CDR1 SGHNT, CDR2 YENEEA. Trimming pared 4 bases from V and 0 bases from J, leaving 12 bases between. CDR3 DNA: TGTGCCAGCAGCTCCCTACAGGGCACGAACACCGGGGAGCTGTTTTTT. It translates to CASSSLQGTNTGELFF. The full variable domain, rest sourced from reference TRBV11-3 and TRBJ2-2, is EAGVVQSPRYKIIEKKQPVAFWCNPISGHNTLYWYLQNLGQGPELLIRYENEEAVDDSQLPKDRFSAERLKGVDSTLKIQPAELGDSAVYLCASSSLQGTNTGELFFGEGSRLTVL.

The rearrangement joins TRBV9 to TRBJ1-4; D is unresolved. The CDR3 is 16 amino acids. The germline CDR1 and CDR2 sequences are SGDLS and YYNGEE. Trimming took off 0 bases at V and 0 bases at J, with 9 bases between the two ends. The CDR3 region is CASSVDPGATNEKLFF. In nucleotides, the CDR3 is TGTGCCAGCAGCGTAGATCCAGGTGCAACTAATGAAAAACTGTTTTTT.

The DNA of the CDR3 is TGTGCCAGCAGCTTGGCCGGACAGGGAGGTCAGCCCCAGCATTTT. Translating it yields CASSLAGQGGQPQHF. The chain carries TRBV7-2 and TRBJ1-5; 8 nucleotides match TRBD1. The CDR3 runs to 15 residues. The V and J ends lost 3 bases and 6 bases, in that order; junction bases with no gene match: 7. The germline gives CDR1 SGHTA, CDR2 FQGNSA.

Comment on this clone: The sample carries other DNA sequences with the same CDR3. The CDR3 DNA reads as TGCGCCAGCAGCTCCGGGACAGGGGGCAATTCACCCCTCCACTTT. It translates to CASSSGTGGNSPLHF. V is TRBV5-1 and J is TRBJ1-6, with 12 bases fitting TRBD1. Unmatched junction bases numbered 2, after V lost 3 bases and J lost 7 bases. This CDR3 is built from 15 residues. CDR1 is SGHRS and CDR2 is YFSETQ in the germline V gene.

This rearrangement joins TRBV13 to TRBJ1-3, with 8 bases aligning to TRBD1. J lost 3 bases, V lost 5 bases, and 3 bases had no gene match. The germline CDR1 and CDR2 sequences are PRHDT and FYEKMQ (reference sequence). The CDR3 loop spans 14 amino acids. The CDR3 spells CASSLDRGGNTIYF. CDR3 DNA: TGTGCCAGCAGCCTCGACAGGGGTGGAAACACCATATATTTT.